The TCR beta chain described here comes from a study of radiation and T cells in renal cell carcinoma. Here immunoSEQ multiplex PCR was the method, and the copy in TCRdb shows in-frame clones only, minus some. The data show tens of thousands of clones, just over 85% seen once. This clone was counted a single time. What it binds is not known. Time point: blood 2 weeks post-SBRT. The treatment is: 15 Gy SBRT to primary tumor, nephrectomy 4 weeks later. Serial blood draws occurred at baseline and 2 and 4 weeks post-SBRT. Study-level points and caveats: No pretreatment tumor biopsies were available for baseline clonotypes.

This receptor was obtained from a woman in her fifties or sixties with renal cell carcinoma. The sequences come from blood, collected from a patient whose treatment included radiotherapy and nephrectomy.

CDR3 sequence reads: CATSRDGGSSYNSPLHF. As DNA, the CDR3 is TGTGCCACCAGCAGAGACGGGGGCAGCTCCTATAATTCACCCCTCCACTTT. The chain combines TRBV15 with TRBJ1-6; tentative D call: TRBD1 (6 bases). V gave up 0 bases and J gave up 0 bases, with 9 bases separating them. The germline CDR1 and CDR2 sequences are LNHNV and YYDKDF (reference sequence). CDR3 size: 17 residues. Looking up the rest from reference TRBV15 and TRBJ1-6 gives the full variable domain: DAMVIQNPRYQVTQFGKPVTLSCSQTLNHNVMYWYQQKSSQAPKLLFHYYDKDFNNEADTPDNFQSRRPNTSFCFLDIRSPGLGDTAMYLCATSRDGGSSYNSPLHFGNGTRLTVT.